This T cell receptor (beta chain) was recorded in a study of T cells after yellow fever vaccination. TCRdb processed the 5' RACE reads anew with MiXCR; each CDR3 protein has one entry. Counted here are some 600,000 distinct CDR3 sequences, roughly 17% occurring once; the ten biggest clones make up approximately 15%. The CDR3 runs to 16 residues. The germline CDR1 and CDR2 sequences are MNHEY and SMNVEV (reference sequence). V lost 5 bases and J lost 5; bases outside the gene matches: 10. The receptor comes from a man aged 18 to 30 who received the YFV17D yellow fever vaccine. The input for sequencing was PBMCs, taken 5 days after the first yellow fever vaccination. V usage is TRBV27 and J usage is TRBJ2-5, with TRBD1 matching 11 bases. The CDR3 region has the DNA TGTGCCAGCAGTCCACGGGACAGGGGGTTCTGGGAGACCCAGTACTTC. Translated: CASSPRDRGFWETQYF.